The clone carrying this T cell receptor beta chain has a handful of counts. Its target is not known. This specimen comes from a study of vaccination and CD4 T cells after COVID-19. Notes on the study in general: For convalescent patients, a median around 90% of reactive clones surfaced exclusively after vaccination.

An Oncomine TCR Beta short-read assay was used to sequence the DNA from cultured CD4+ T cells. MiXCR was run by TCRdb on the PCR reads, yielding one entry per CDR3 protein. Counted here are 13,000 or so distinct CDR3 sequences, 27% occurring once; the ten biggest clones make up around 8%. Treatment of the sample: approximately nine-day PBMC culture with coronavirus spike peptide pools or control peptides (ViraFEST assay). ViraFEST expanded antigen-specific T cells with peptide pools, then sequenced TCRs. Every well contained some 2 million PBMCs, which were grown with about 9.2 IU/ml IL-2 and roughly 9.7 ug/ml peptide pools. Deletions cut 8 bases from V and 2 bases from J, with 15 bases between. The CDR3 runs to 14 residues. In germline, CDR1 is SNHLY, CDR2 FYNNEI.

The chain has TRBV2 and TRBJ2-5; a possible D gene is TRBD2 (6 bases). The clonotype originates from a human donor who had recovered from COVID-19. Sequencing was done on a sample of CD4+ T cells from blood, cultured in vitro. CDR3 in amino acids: CASGGGHVQETQYF. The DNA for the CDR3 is TGTGCCAGCGGGGGAGGACACGTTCAAGAGACCCAGTACTTC.